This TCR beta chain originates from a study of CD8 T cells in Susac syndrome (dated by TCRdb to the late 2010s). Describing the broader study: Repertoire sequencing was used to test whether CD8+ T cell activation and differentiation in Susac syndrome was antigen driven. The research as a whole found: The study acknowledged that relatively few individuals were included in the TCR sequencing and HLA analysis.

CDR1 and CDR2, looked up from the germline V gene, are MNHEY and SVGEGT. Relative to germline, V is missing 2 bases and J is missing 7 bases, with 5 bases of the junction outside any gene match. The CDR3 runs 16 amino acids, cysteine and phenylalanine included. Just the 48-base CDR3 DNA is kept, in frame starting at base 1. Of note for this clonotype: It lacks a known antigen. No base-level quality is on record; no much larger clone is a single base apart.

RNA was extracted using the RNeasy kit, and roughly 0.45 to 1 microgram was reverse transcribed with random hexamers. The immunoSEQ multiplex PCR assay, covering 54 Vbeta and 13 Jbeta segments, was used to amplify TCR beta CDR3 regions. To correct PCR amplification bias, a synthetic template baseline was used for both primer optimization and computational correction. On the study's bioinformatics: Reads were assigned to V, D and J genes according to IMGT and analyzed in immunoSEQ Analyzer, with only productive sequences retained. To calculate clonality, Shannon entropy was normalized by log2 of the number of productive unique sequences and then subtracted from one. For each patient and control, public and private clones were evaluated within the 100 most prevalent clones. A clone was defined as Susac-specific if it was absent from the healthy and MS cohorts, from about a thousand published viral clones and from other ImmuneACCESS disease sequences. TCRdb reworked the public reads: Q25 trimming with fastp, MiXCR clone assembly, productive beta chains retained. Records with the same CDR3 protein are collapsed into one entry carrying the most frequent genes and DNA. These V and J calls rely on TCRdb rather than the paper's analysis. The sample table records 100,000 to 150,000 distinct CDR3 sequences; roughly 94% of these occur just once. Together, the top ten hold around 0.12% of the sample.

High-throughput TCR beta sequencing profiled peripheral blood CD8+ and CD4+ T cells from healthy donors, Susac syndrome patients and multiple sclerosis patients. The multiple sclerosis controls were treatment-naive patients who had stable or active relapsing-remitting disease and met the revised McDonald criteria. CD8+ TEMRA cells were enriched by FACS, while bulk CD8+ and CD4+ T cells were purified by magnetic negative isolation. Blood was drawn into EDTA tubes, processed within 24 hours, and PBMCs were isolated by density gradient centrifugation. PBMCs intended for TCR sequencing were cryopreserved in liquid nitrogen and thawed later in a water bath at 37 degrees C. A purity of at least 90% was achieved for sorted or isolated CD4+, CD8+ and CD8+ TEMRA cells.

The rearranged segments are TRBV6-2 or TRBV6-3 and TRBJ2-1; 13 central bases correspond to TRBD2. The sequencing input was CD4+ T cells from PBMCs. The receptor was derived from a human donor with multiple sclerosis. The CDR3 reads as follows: CASSYSPGLAGNEQFF. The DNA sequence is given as TGTGCCAGCAGTTACAGTCCGGGACTAGCGGGGAATGAGCAGTTCTTC.